This T cell receptor beta chain was captured by sequencing in a study of naive and memory T cell subsets. The CDR3 is 14 amino acids. In germline, CDR1 is MDHEN, CDR2 SYDVKM. The ends were cut back, 6 bases at V and 3 bases at J, with 12 bases in the middle. Only a few counts were recorded for this clonotype. Both TRBC1 and TRBC2 were covered by a beta constant-region primer of two equimolar oligonucleotides. Ligated cDNA was amplified by four rounds of PCR with nested alpha and beta constant-region primers and SP2. TCRdb called the UMI-ligation and nested PCR reads again in MiXCR, with one record for every CDR3 protein. The data show about 34,000 distinct CDR3 sequences, approximately 18% seen once.

The sequenced material came from effector memory CD4+ T cells from blood. The sample's subset: effector memory, CD45RA- CD27-. The genes are TRBV28 and TRBJ1-5; D remains ambiguous. This clonotype originated in a human donor in good health. The CDR3 is CASSAASNNQPQHF. In DNA, the CDR3 is TGTGCCAGCAGCGCCGCAAGTAACAATCAGCCCCAGCATTTT. Combining the CDR3 with reference TRBV28 and TRBJ1-5 gives the whole variable domain DVKVTQSSRYLVKRTGEKVFLECVQDMDHENMFWYRQDPGLGLRLIYFSYDVKMKEKGDIPEGYSVSREKKERFSLILESASTNQTSMYLCASSAASNNQPQHFGDGTRLSIL.